This T cell receptor beta chain was obtained from a study of CD8+ T cells in alopecia areata. Study conclusions and caveats: Relative to normal scalp, lesional scalp, especially alopecia totalis/universalis, showed higher clonality.

V lost 4 bases and J 10 bases, leaving 20 bases between the germline ends. The CDR3 is 16 residues long. Germline lookup yields CDR1 MNHEY and CDR2 SMNVEV (reference sequence). Investigators isolated RNA and reverse transcribed it into cDNA to act as the sequencing template. Sequencing used immunoSEQ multiplex PCR; TCRdb keeps in-frame clones, though not all of them. In the table there are some 110,000 clones, over 60% of which are singletons. PBMCs provided sorted CD4+ and CD8+ T cells. Remarks on this clone: The antigen is unknown.

Sequences were obtained from CD4+ T cells sorted from blood. The chain recombines TRBV27 with TRBJ1-6; D is perhaps TRBD1 (5 bases). The source is a human donor in good health. CDR3 DNA: TGTGCCAGCAGTTCCCCAACCCGGGACGCAAGATCACCCCTCCACTTT. It specifies CASSSPTRDARSPLHF.